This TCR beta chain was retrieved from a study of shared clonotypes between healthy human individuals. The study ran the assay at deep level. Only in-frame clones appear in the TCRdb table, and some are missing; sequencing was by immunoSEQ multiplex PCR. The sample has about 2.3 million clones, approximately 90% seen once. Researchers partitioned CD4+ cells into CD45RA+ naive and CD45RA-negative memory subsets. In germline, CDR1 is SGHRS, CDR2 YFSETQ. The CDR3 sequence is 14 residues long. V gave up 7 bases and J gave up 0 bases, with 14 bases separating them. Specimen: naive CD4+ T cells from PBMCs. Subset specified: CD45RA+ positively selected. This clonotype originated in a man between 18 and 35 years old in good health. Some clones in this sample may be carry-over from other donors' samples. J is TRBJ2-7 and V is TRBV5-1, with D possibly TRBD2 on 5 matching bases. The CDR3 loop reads CASGSRGPSYEQYF. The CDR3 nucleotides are TGCGCCAGCGGAAGCCGGGGTCCCTCCTACGAGCAGTACTTC.